This entry lists 17 T cell receptor beta chains sequenced from one sample in a study of blood T cell repertoires in COVID-19. Generated by immunoSEQ multiplex PCR, the TCRdb table keeps only in-frame clones and is missing some. Here the sample spans just over 250,000 clones, 80% to 90% being singletons. The sample consisted of peripheral blood. The receptors shown here come from an older woman with COVID-19, enrolled during active disease.

Regarding this clone: Other DNA sequences in this specimen translate into the identical CDR3. V is TRBV6-2 or TRBV6-3 and J is TRBJ1-5; 11 bases fit TRBD1. Looked up from germline, CDR1 is MNHEY and CDR2 is SVGEGT. This CDR3 is built from 14 residues. The ends lost 6 bases at V and 7 bases at J; junction bases unmatched: 5. CDR3 region: CASSKDRGRQPQHF. For the CDR3, the DNA is TGTGCCAGCAGCAAGGACAGGGGGCGACAGCCCCAGCATTTT.

The genes are TRBV19 and TRBJ2-2, with a weak D call TRBD2 (6 bases). This CDR3 is 16 amino acids long. V was clipped by 7 bases and J by 0 bases, with 15 bases between them. CDR1 and CDR2 (germline): LNHDA, SQIVND (reference sequence). The CDR3 loop is CASTPAVAANTGELFF. The CDR3 DNA follows: TGTGCCAGTACCCCAGCGGTAGCGGCGAACACCGGGGAGCTGTTTTTT.

CDR3 coding DNA: TGTGCCAGCACCCACTTGGGACAGGGCAAGCTCGAGCAGTACTTC. The encoded protein is CASTHLGQGKLEQYF. This rearrangement joins TRBV28 to TRBJ2-7, with TRBD1 matching over 9 bases. V was pared by 7 bases and J by 6 bases, with 13 bases of the junction left unmatched. This CDR3 contains 15 residues. Per germline, CDR1 MDHEN and CDR2 SYDVKM.

The V and J genes are TRBV6-5 and TRBJ2-3; possible D gene TRBD2, 5 bases. Germline CDR1 is MNHEY and CDR2 is SVGAGI. CDR3 length: 15 amino acids. Trimming removed 6 bases from V and 4 bases from J, with 17 bases in between. The CDR3 DNA reads as TGTGCCAGCAGCCCCCAAGGACTGAGCCCAGATACGCAGTATTTT. Amino acids: CASSPQGLSPDTQYF.

This clone came up once. The gene calls are TRBV6-5 and TRBJ2-7, with a weak D call TRBD1 (5 bases). Germline V gene sequence: CDR1 MNHEY, CDR2 SVGAGI. The CDR3 has 16 amino acids. Deletions cut 1 base from V and 1 base from J, with 14 bases between. CDR3 coding DNA: TGTGCCAGCAGTTACTGGGGCTCTCGGGCTTCCTACGAGCAGTACTTC. It encodes CASSYWGSRASYEQYF.

The V gene is TRBV7-2, the J gene TRBJ1-2; maybe TRBD1 (6 bases). Germline CDR1 is SGHTA and CDR2 is FQGNSA. This CDR3 region has 14 residues. Trimming took off 0 bases at V and 8 bases at J, with 13 bases between the two ends. Written as DNA, the CDR3 is TGTGCCAGCAGCTTAGCGGGGGGGCCTCAGGGCTACACCTTC. The encoded protein is CASSLAGGPQGYTF.

This sequence joins TRBV11-2 and TRBJ2-5, with D possibly TRBD2 on 5 matching bases. The CDR3 runs 14 residues. V was trimmed by 3 bases and J by 0 bases, leaving 8 bases between them. The V gene's germline CDR1 is SGHAT and CDR2 FQNNGV. The CDR3 region is CASSFGLYQETQYF. CDR3 nucleotides: TGTGCCAGCAGCTTCGGACTTTACCAAGAGACCCAGTACTTC.

V usage is TRBV3-1 (or the pseudogene TRBV3-2) and J usage is TRBJ2-7; D might be TRBD2 (6 bases). Deletions cut 1 base from V and 2 bases from J, with 12 bases between. The CDR3 is 15 amino acids. In germline, CDR1 is LGHDT, CDR2 YNNKEL (reference sequence). DNA for the CDR3: TGTGCCAGCAGCCAAGGCAATAGCGGAGCCTACGAGCAGTACTTC. Amino acids: CASSQGNSGAYEQYF.

The rearrangement joins TRBV19 to TRBJ2-4; D possibly corresponds to TRBD2 (6 bases). The V end lost 3 bases, the J end lost 2 bases, and 8 bases lay between the germline ends. This CDR3 contains 14 residues. The germline V gene has CDR1 LNHDA and CDR2 SQIVND (reference sequence). CDR3 sequence: CASSIGGTKNIQYF. CDR3 coding DNA: TGTGCCAGTAGTATTGGGGGGACCAAAAACATTCAGTACTTC.

This chain connects TRBV7-8 to TRBJ2-6; tentatively, D is TRBD2 (7 bases). The CDR3 runs to 18 residues. The germline gives CDR1 SGHVS, CDR2 FQNEAQ. The V end lost 5 bases, the J end lost 0 bases, and 17 bases lay between the germline ends. CDR3 coding DNA: TGTGCCAGCAGCCTGGTCGGAAGGGGGGGCTCTGGGGCCAACGTCCTGACTTTC. Residues: CASSLVGRGGSGANVLTF.

This clone turned up a few times. CDR3 coding DNA: TGTGCCAGCTCACCACTAGCCCCAAACACCGGGGAGCTGTTTTTT. Amino acids: CASSPLAPNTGELFF. The chain uses TRBV18 and TRBJ2-2; D not resolved. There are 15 residues in the CDR3. V lost 1 base, J lost 2 bases, and 8 bases lay in between. CDR1 and CDR2 from the germline V gene are KGHSH and LQKENI. The variable domain in full, completed from reference TRBV18 and TRBJ2-2, reads NAGVMQNPRHLVRRRGQEARLRCSPMKGHSHVYWYRQLPEEGLKFMVYLQKENIIDESGMPKERFSAEFPKEGPSILRIQQVVRGDSAAYFCASSPLAPNTGELFFGEGSRLTVL.

The genes are TRBV12-3 or TRBV12-4 and TRBJ2-3, with D possibly matching TRBD2 (5 bases). This CDR3 is built from 13 residues. Trimming shortened V by 5 bases and J by 4 bases, and 10 bases separated the two germline ends. CDR3 protein: CASSMGAADTQYF. The CDR3 DNA is TGTGCCAGCAGTATGGGAGCGGCAGATACGCAGTATTTT.

V and J are TRBV2 and TRBJ1-4; D is perhaps TRBD1 (6 bases). CDR3 length equals 15 residues. The V end was cut by 7 bases, the J end by 4 bases, with 16 bases between. Germline assignment: CDR1 SNHLY and CDR2 FYNNEI. CDR3 sequence reads: CASTSFRGSNEKLFF. Written as DNA, the CDR3 is TGTGCCAGCACCTCCTTCAGGGGCAGTAATGAAAAACTGTTTTTT.

The CDR3 protein is CASSGLAGVGYNEQFF. The CDR3 DNA reads TGTGCCAGCAGTGGGCTAGCGGGAGTGGGTTACAATGAGCAGTTCTTC. The chain is built from TRBV2 and TRBJ2-1; the match to TRBD2 covers 10 bases. The germline gives CDR1 SNHLY, CDR2 FYNNEI. This CDR3 is 16 amino acids long. J gave up 4 bases and V 4 bases, and 7 bases lay outside the gene matches.

The chain links TRBV19 to TRBJ2-1; 7 positions agree with TRBD2. The CDR3 extends over 17 amino acids. CDR1 and CDR2 from the germline V gene are LNHDA and SQIVND (reference sequence). The trim removed 0 bases at V and 1 base at J, leaving 6 bases unmatched. CDR3 DNA sequence: TGTGCCAGTAGTATAGATCGGTGGGGAGGGTCCTACAATGAGCAGTTCTTC. As protein: CASSIDRWGGSYNEQFF.

CDR3 sequence reads: CASSPNDWRVKLFF. In DNA form, the CDR3 reads TGTGCCAGCAGCCCTAATGACTGGAGGGTGAAACTGTTTTTT. This chain joins TRBV5-5 and TRBJ1-4; D ambiguous. In germline, CDR1 is SGHKS, CDR2 YYEKEE (reference sequence). Trimming took off 4 bases at V and 11 bases at J, with 18 bases between the two ends. CDR3 length: 14 residues.

The gene calls are TRBV19 and TRBJ2-2, with 7 nucleotides matching TRBD2. Per the germline V gene, CDR1 is LNHDA and CDR2 is SQIVND (reference sequence). CDR3 length: 19 residues. V lost 5 bases, J lost 0 bases, and 15 bases stayed unmatched. The CDR3 loop is CASSQSLAGEGPNTGELFF. The CDR3 DNA reads TGTGCCAGTAGTCAAAGCTTGGCGGGAGAGGGACCGAACACCGGGGAGCTGTTTTTT.